These T cell receptor beta chains were read from a single sample in a study of Ad26.COV2.S vaccination and SARS-CoV-2 variants. Sequenced by immunoSEQ multiplex PCR; TCRdb stores in-frame clones only, minus some. Among some 390,000 clones, around nine tenths were seen once, and the ten largest hold around 2%. The sequences come from peripheral blood, collected in a trial of Ad26.COV2.S vaccine versus placebo. The origin of the receptors is a person aged 18-60 years who received the Ad26.COV2.S COVID-19 vaccine or a placebo. The CDR3 runs from the conserved cysteine through the conserved F or W. D genes are given only for firm matches. Clone size is not always given. Where it is, it says once, few, many or a class for expanded clones.

CDR3,DNA,D,size,V,J
CASSLRANSYNEQFF,TGTGCCAGCAGCTTAAGGGCTAACTCCTACAATGAGCAGTTCTTC,-,-,TRBV7-6,TRBJ2-1
CASSQGYDETQYF,TGTGCCAGCAGCCAGGGATATGACGAGACCCAGTACTTC,-,-,TRBV14,TRBJ2-5
CASSSPGQIYNEQFF,TGCGCCAGCAGCAGTCCGGGACAGATCTACAATGAGCAGTTCTTC,TRBD1,-,TRBV5-1,TRBJ2-1
CASSSGAGGSDEQYF,TGTGCCAGCAGCTCCGGAGCGGGAGGGTCGGACGAGCAGTACTTC,TRBD2,once,TRBV7-8,TRBJ2-7
CASSQTRLNYGYTF,TGTGCCAGCAGCCAAACTCGGTTAAACTATGGCTACACCTTC,-,few,TRBV3-1/TRBV3-2,TRBJ1-2
CASNGRGVNEQFF,TGTGCCAGCAACGGCAGGGGGGTAAATGAGCAGTTCTTC,-,-,TRBV6-5,TRBJ2-1
CASSPTPDSSYEQYF,TGTGCCAGTAGTCCGACCCCGGACAGCTCCTACGAGCAGTACTTC,-,-,TRBV19,TRBJ2-7
CATSENTGGGYTF,TGTGCCACCAGTGAAAATACAGGGGGCGGCTACACCTTC,TRBD1,-,TRBV24-1,TRBJ1-2
CASAGVGHYEQYF,TGTGCCAGCGCGGGGGTAGGCCACTACGAGCAGTACTTC,TRBD2,-,TRBV6-5,TRBJ2-7
CASSLDSHPYGYTF,TGTGCCAGCAGCTTGGACAGCCACCCCTATGGCTACACCTTC,-,-,TRBV5-4,TRBJ1-2
CASSQDSQGQETQYF,TGTGCCAGCAGCCAAGATTCCCAGGGGCAAGAGACCCAGTACTTC,-,-,TRBV4-2,TRBJ2-5
CASIRERDNEQFF,TGTGCCAGCATACGGGAGCGCGACAATGAGCAGTTCTTC,-,-,TRBV2,TRBJ2-1
CASEGTSGSSYNEQFF,TGTGCCAGCGAAGGGACTAGCGGAAGCTCCTACAATGAGCAGTTCTTC,TRBD2,-,TRBV25-1,TRBJ2-1
CASTHGSGNSPLHF,TGTGCCAGCACCCACGGGTCAGGGAATTCACCCCTCCACTTT,-,-,TRBV6-6,TRBJ1-6
CASSPPLAGGRDTQYF,TGTGCCAGCTCACCGCCACTAGCGGGAGGAAGGGATACGCAGTATTTT,TRBD2,-,TRBV18,TRBJ2-3
CASRGDLAYEQYF,TGTGCCAGCCGGGGGGATTTGGCCTACGAGCAGTACTTC,TRBD2,-,TRBV28,TRBJ2-7
CASRPAPGGGSF,TGTGCCAGCAGGCCCGCTCCAGGGGGAGGATCGTTC,TRBD1,-,TRBV12-3/TRBV12-4,TRBJ1-2
CASSYRDPSVYGYTF,TGTGCCAGCAGTTACAGAGACCCCTCGGTCTATGGCTACACCTTC,-,-,TRBV6-5,TRBJ1-2
CASSQPNGRNTEAFF,TGCGCCAGCAGCCAACCTAACGGGAGGAACACTGAAGCTTTCTTT,-,-,TRBV4-1,TRBJ1-1
CASSQGWSGYTF,TGTGCCAGCAGCCAGGGGTGGAGTGGCTACACCTTC,-,-,TRBV3-1/TRBV3-2,TRBJ1-2
CASSLSGRAGTGELFF,TGTGCCAGCAGCCTTAGCGGGAGGGCCGGAACCGGGGAGCTGTTTTTT,TRBD2,-,TRBV7-3,TRBJ2-2
CSVLDWSRSGGEKLFF,TGCAGCGTCCTAGATTGGTCCAGGTCCGGTGGTGAAAAACTGTTTTTT,-,-,TRBV29-1,TRBJ1-4
CASSYLTGLSYEQYF,TGTGCCAGCAGTTACTTGACAGGATTGTCCTACGAGCAGTACTTC,-,-,TRBV6-5,TRBJ2-7
CASSQSGGTSNQPQHF,TGCGCCAGCAGTCAATCGGGAGGAACAAGCAATCAGCCCCAGCATTTT,-,-,TRBV23-1,TRBJ1-5
CSASIPDEQYF,TGCAGTGCTAGTATCCCTGACGAGCAGTACTTC,-,-,TRBV20-1,TRBJ2-7
CASSLEGTSSTDTQYF,TGTGCCAGCAGCTTAGAAGGGACTAGCTCCACAGATACGCAGTATTTT,TRBD2,once,TRBV7-9,TRBJ2-3
CASSLEWGADTQYF,TGTGCCAGCAGCTTAGAATGGGGGGCAGATACGCAGTATTTT,-,-,TRBV11-3,TRBJ2-3
CASSAPRHGSSYEQYF,TGTGCCAGCAGTGCCCCGCGGCACGGAAGCTCCTACGAGCAGTACTTC,-,-,TRBV28,TRBJ2-7
CASGSIGNTIYF,TGTGCCAGCGGGTCTATTGGAAACACCATATATTTT,-,-,TRBV28,TRBJ1-3
CATSSPLRRRLAEQYF,TGTGCCACCAGCAGTCCCCTTAGGAGGAGACTAGCGGAGCAGTACTTC,TRBD2,-,TRBV15,TRBJ2-7
CASSPMVGLSYEQYF,TGTGCCAGCAGCCCCATGGTGGGTCTATCCTACGAGCAGTACTTC,-,-,TRBV7-9,TRBJ2-7
CAPWEVFF,TGTGCCCCCTGGGAGGTGTTTTTT,-,-,TRBV12-3/TRBV12-4,TRBJ1-4
CASRITREGNEQFF,TGCGCCAGCAGAATAACCCGCGAGGGCAATGAGCAGTTCTTC,-,-,TRBV5-1,TRBJ2-1
CASLGDYYNEQFF,TGTGCCAGTCTCGGGGACTATTACAATGAGCAGTTCTTC,TRBD2,-,TRBV11-2,TRBJ2-1
CASNTRVGTPNEQYF,TGTGCCAGCAACACGCGGGTTGGGACTCCCAACGAGCAGTACTTC,-,-,TRBV7-2,TRBJ2-7
CASAPGAGDQPQHF,TGTGCCAGCGCGCCGGGGGCAGGGGATCAGCCCCAGCATTTT,-,-,TRBV6-5,TRBJ1-5
CASSPNRLTYPEAFF,TGTGCCAGCAGTCCTAACCGCCTCACATACCCGGAAGCTTTCTTT,-,-,TRBV6-5,TRBJ1-1
CASRGVTEAFF,TGTGCCAGCAGGGGGGTGACTGAAGCTTTCTTT,-,-,TRBV21-1,TRBJ1-1
CASSQVGTHTEAFF,TGTGCCAGCAGCCAAGTTGGCACGCACACTGAAGCTTTCTTT,-,-,TRBV3-1/TRBV3-2,TRBJ1-1
CASSRGLAGQYQETQYF,TGTGCCAGCAGCCGGGGACTAGCGGGACAGTACCAAGAGACCCAGTACTTC,TRBD2,-,TRBV6-2/TRBV6-3,TRBJ2-5
CASSLVGGYDTQYF,TGTGCCAGCAGCTTAGTGGGCGGGTATGATACGCAGTATTTT,-,-,TRBV11-1,TRBJ2-3
CASLRVGEETQYF,TGTGCCAGCCTCAGGGTGGGAGAAGAGACCCAGTACTTC,-,-,TRBV28,TRBJ2-5
CASSHANRGETQYF,TGTGCCAGCAGCCATGCTAACAGGGGAGAGACCCAGTACTTC,TRBD1,-,TRBV4-2,TRBJ2-5
CASSEVGQVQYF,TGTGCCAGTAGTGAGGTCGGGCAGGTGCAGTACTTC,-,-,TRBV19,TRBJ2-7
CASGWTRIHPQETQYF,TGTGCCAGCGGTTGGACAAGGATACATCCCCAAGAGACCCAGTACTTC,-,-,TRBV7-6,TRBJ2-5
CASSLGGQAVLECGGAQHF,TGTGCCAGCAGTTTAGGAGGACAGGCCGTTTTGGAGTGTGGTGGGGCCCAGCATTTT,TRBD1,-,TRBV27,TRBJ1-5
CASSVAGGQGEQFF,TGTGCCAGCAGCGTAGCAGGGGGGCAGGGTGAGCAGTTCTTC,-,-,TRBV9,TRBJ2-1
CASSLDRRNSPLHF,TGTGCCAGCAGCTTAGATCGACGGAATTCACCCCTCCACTTT,-,-,TRBV11-3,TRBJ1-6
CASSERSAPQHF,TGTGCCAGCAGTGAAAGGTCTGCGCCCCAGCATTTT,-,once,TRBV2,TRBJ1-5
CASSPFRTEAFF,TGTGCCAGTAGTCCCTTTAGGACTGAAGCTTTCTTT,-,-,TRBV19,TRBJ1-1
CSVSGGAISDTQYF,TGCAGCGTTTCCGGGGGCGCGATATCTGATACGCAGTATTTT,-,-,TRBV29-1,TRBJ2-3
CASSPSSGQETQYF,TGTGCCAGCTCCCCATCCAGCGGACAAGAGACCCAGTACTTC,-,-,TRBV18,TRBJ2-5
CASSVGLTGGTDTQYF,TGTGCCAGCAGCGTAGGTCTAACGGGAGGGACAGATACGCAGTATTTT,TRBD2,-,TRBV9,TRBJ2-3
CSVDPTTGTGPTGELFF,TGCAGCGTTGACCCGACTACCGGGACAGGGCCCACCGGGGAGCTGTTTTTT,TRBD1,-,TRBV29-1,TRBJ2-2